The 3 T cell receptor beta chains below were found in one sample sequenced in a study of cytomegalovirus exposure and HLA in healthy donors. The PCR ran on 60 Vbeta and 13 Jbeta primers. Profiling relied on immunoSEQ multiplex PCR, and the TCRdb table lists in-frame clones only, not all of them. This sample has under 250,000 clones, with around 80% found just once. Material: PBMCs. These receptors all stem from a woman aged 55-70 years in good health and CMV-seropositive.

The chain couples TRBV7-9 to TRBJ2-7; a weak D match, TRBD1 (6 bases). Germline CDR1 is SEHNR and CDR2 is FQNEAQ (reference sequence). The CDR3 totals 14 residues. Between the trimmed V and J ends, which lost 1 base and 2 bases, there was a span of 9 bases. Written as DNA, the CDR3 is TGTGCCAGCAGCTTAGTGGACAGTGCCTACGAGCAGTACTTC. Protein product: CASSLVDSAYEQYF.

The gene calls are TRBV28 and TRBJ1-5; the match to TRBD1 covers 7 bases. Trimming at V came to 4 bases and at J to 6 bases, leaving 9 bases not matched to a gene. CDR1 MDHEN and CDR2 SYDVKM come from the germline V gene. The CDR3 totals 15 residues. The CDR3 here is CASSSRQGDGQPQHF. In DNA, the CDR3 is TGTGCCAGCAGTTCCCGACAGGGTGACGGTCAGCCCCAGCATTTT.

The V call is TRBV7-9, the J call TRBJ2-5; D might be TRBD1 (6 bases). V was clipped by 3 bases and J by 1 base, with 12 bases between them. Germline loops: CDR1 SEHNR, CDR2 FQNEAQ (reference sequence). The CDR3 is 15 amino acids. The CDR3 DNA reads as TGTGCCAGCAGCTTTACAGGGTCCCTCCAAGAGACCCAGTACTTC. Amino acid sequence: CASSFTGSLQETQYF.